The 10 T cell receptor beta chains below come from one sample, sequenced in a study of blood T cell repertoires in COVID-19. Clones were sequenced by immunoSEQ multiplex PCR, and TCRdb holds only the in-frame ones, with some missing. Among over 200,000 clones listed, 81% were seen once. Sequencing was carried out using PBMCs or T cells enriched from blood (not recorded which). The source of these receptors is a woman in her fifties or sixties with acute COVID-19.

This clone occurred a few times. The chain links TRBV7-9 to TRBJ2-7; a possible D gene is TRBD2 (5 bases). Per germline, CDR1 SEHNR and CDR2 FQNEAQ (reference sequence). The V end was cut by 2 bases, the J end by 7 bases, with 15 bases between. The CDR3 spans 14 residues. The CDR3 region is CASSLSTGSWEQYF. In DNA form, the CDR3 reads TGTGCCAGCAGCTTAAGCACGGGGAGTTGGGAGCAGTACTTC.

This chain links TRBV6-6 with TRBJ2-7, with 10 bases that match TRBD1. This CDR3 region has 14 residues. J lost 4 bases, V lost 7 bases, and 7 bases had no gene match. Germline CDR1 reads MNHNY; CDR2 reads SVGAGI (reference sequence). The CDR3 is CASNGQGGNYEQYF. The CDR3 DNA reads as TGTGCCAGCAACGGACAGGGGGGAAATTACGAGCAGTACTTC.

CDR3 amino acids: CASSSLLGGQETQYF. CDR3 bases: TGTGCCAGCAGCTCCCTCTTGGGGGGGCAAGAGACCCAGTACTTC. The rearrangement links TRBV11-3 to TRBJ2-5, with 7 bases identical to TRBD2. Germline V lookup: CDR1 SGHNT, CDR2 YENEEA. The CDR3 is 15 residues long. V shed 4 bases and J 2 bases; nucleotides not matched to a gene: 7.

This clone has a handful of counts. The chain combines TRBV5-1 with TRBJ1-3; D is unresolved. Germline V gene lookup returns CDR1 SGHRS and CDR2 YFSETQ. Trimming shortened V by 6 bases and J by 4 bases, and 17 bases separated the two germline ends. This CDR3 comprises 15 residues. The CDR3 region has the DNA TGCGCCAGCACCGAGGGTCCCCAGGTGGGAAACACCATATATTTT. It yields the protein CASTEGPQVGNTIYF. The whole variable domain, filled in from reference TRBV5-1 and TRBJ1-3, reads KAGVTQTPRYLIKTRGQQVTLSCSPISGHRSVSWYQQTPGQGLQFLFEYFSETQRNKGNFPGRFSGRQFSNSRSEMNVSTLELGDSALYLCASTEGPQVGNTIYFGEGSWLTVV.

This clone has just one count. The chain couples TRBV5-1 to TRBJ2-2; possible D gene TRBD1, 6 bases. Germline V gene data show CDR1 as SGHRS and CDR2 as YFSETQ. The CDR3 runs 17 residues. V lost 3 bases and J 5 bases, leaving 20 bases between the germline ends. The CDR3: CASSSTEQGVVTGELFF. The CDR3 DNA reads as TGCGCCAGCAGCTCCACCGAACAGGGAGTCGTTACCGGGGAGCTGTTTTTT.

The chain is built from TRBV6-5 and TRBJ1-2; possible D gene TRBD1, 6 bases. V shed 7 bases and J shed 8 bases, with 20 bases lying between them. The germline V gene encodes CDR1 MNHEY and CDR2 SVGAGI. The CDR3 is 14 residues long. The CDR3 nucleotides are TGTGCCAGCAATACCGGGACATTCCAAGGAGGCTACACCTTC. This codes for CASNTGTFQGGYTF.

The chain recombines TRBV5-1 with TRBJ2-2; D may be TRBD1 (6 bases). Trimming removed 0 bases from V and 0 bases from J, with 12 bases in between. The CDR3 loop spans 17 amino acids. Per germline, CDR1 SGHRS and CDR2 YFSETQ. DNA of the CDR3: TGCGCCAGCAGCTTGGCCCCGACAGGTGCGAACACCGGGGAGCTGTTTTTT. Its protein product is CASSLAPTGANTGELFF.

The chain joins TRBV18 to TRBJ2-1; 8 bases map to TRBD2. V shed 3 bases and J 5 bases; nucleotides not matched to a gene: 6. The CDR3 sequence is 15 residues long. Per germline, CDR1 KGHSH and CDR2 LQKENI. CDR3: CASSPPGTRNNEQFF. The CDR3 DNA reads TGTGCCAGCTCACCTCCCGGGACTAGAAACAATGAGCAGTTCTTC.

This clone has at least ten counts. This chain links TRBV28 with TRBJ2-7, with TRBD2 identical over 7 bases. CDR1 is MDHEN and CDR2 is SYDVKM in the germline V gene. This CDR3 is built from 17 residues. The junction had 15 bases not matched to a gene; V was cut back by 5 bases and J by 2 bases. The CDR3 nucleotides read TGTGCCAGCAGTCCCTATAACGCGGCGGGAGAGACCTACGAGCAGTACTTC. Its translation is CASSPYNAAGETYEQYF.

There are a few counts of this clone. The chain links TRBV28 to TRBJ1-1; tentatively, D is TRBD1 (6 bases). Germline CDR1 MDHEN, CDR2 SYDVKM. V lost 4 bases and J lost 1, with 13 bases in between. This CDR3 contains 15 residues. CDR3 in DNA: TGTGCCAGCAGTTCCCCTCAGGGGACGAACACTGAAGCTTTCTTT. Translation gives CASSSPQGTNTEAFF.